The 30 T cell receptor beta chains below all came from one sample that was sequenced in a study of CD8 T cells in ankylosing spondylitis. Study findings and constraints: Among TCR beta sequences, a motif of eight or nine highly homologous variants appeared characteristic of ankylosing spondylitis blood.

The antigens for these receptors are not known. TCRdb ran MiXCR on the 5' RACE reads and lists one entry per CDR3 protein. The sample holds around 480,000 distinct CDR3 sequences, 17% seen once. The sample consisted of blood, either unsorted or a sorted T cell fraction (not recorded which). These receptors all stem from a male donor with ankylosing spondylitis.

As to this clonotype: The germline gene is not matched at one end of the junction; a read error may be the cause. V is TRBV5-6 and J is TRBJ2-3; 11 bases are a match to TRBD2. The CDR3 is 11 amino acids. CDR1 is SGHDT, CDR2 YYEEEE, per germline. CDR3 amino acids: CASSLAGLADF. The CDR3 DNA sequence: TGTGCCAGCAGCTTGGCGGGACTAGCGGACTTT. Variable domain in full (rest from reference TRBV5-6 and TRBJ2-3): DAGVTQSPTHLIKTRGQQVTLRCSPKSGHDTVSWYQQALGQGPQFIFQYYEEEERQRGNFPDRFSGHQFPNYSSELNVNALLLGDSALYLCASSLAGLADFGPGTRLTVL.

The chain has TRBV4-2 and TRBJ2-1, with a tentative D call TRBD1 (6 bases). V was trimmed by 0 bases and J by 7 bases, leaving 16 bases between them. Per germline, CDR1 LGHNA and CDR2 YNFKEQ. The CDR3 is 16 residues long. Here the CDR3 reads CASSQDAGRGTNEQFF. CDR3 sequence (DNA): TGTGCCAGCAGCCAAGATGCGGGCCGAGGGACAAATGAGCAGTTCTTC.

This clonotype turned up a few times. The chain employs TRBV25-1 and TRBJ1-2; 7 nucleotides match TRBD1. The CDR3 length is 15 residues. With 3 bases clipped from V and 3 bases from J, the junction kept 7 bases outside the gene matches. The germline V gene encodes CDR1 MGHDK and CDR2 SYGVNS. CDR3 region: CASSEKTGLDYGYTF. The CDR3 DNA reads as TGTGCCAGCAGTGAGAAGACAGGGTTGGACTATGGCTACACCTTC.

CDR3 protein: CASSFNRGQDTEAFF. CDR3 sequence (DNA): TGTGCCAGCAGCTTCAACAGGGGGCAGGACACTGAAGCTTTCTTT. The chain employs TRBV7-3 and TRBJ1-1; 9 positions match TRBD1. The germline CDR1 and CDR2 sequences are SGHTA and FQGTGA. CDR3 length: 15 residues. Trimming removed 3 bases from V and 3 bases from J; junction bases left unmatched: 5.

The V call is TRBV4-2, the J call TRBJ2-3; D might be TRBD1 (6 bases). CDR3 size: 14 residues. The V and J ends lost 2 bases and 1 base respectively, with 7 bases between them. Germline CDR1 reads LGHNA; CDR2 reads YNFKEQ. The CDR3 here is CASSQTGRTDTQYF. The CDR3 nucleotides read TGTGCCAGCAGCCAAACAGGGCGCACAGATACGCAGTATTTT.

This clonotype was detected a few times. This chain uses TRBV3-1 with TRBJ1-6; the D gene is possibly TRBD1 (5 bases). In germline, CDR1 is LGHDT, CDR2 YNNKEL (reference sequence). The CDR3 sequence is 12 residues long. The V gene lost 5 bases and the J gene lost 16 bases, with 15 bases spanning the gap. The chain's CDR3 is CASSSDRGLLHF. The CDR3, as DNA: TGTGCCAGCAGCTCGGACCGGGGACTGCTCCACTTT.

This clonotype was picked up many times. V gene TRBV4-1 combines with J gene TRBJ1-2; 7 nucleotides align to TRBD1. The V segment lost 1 base and the J segment 1 base; nucleotides outside the gene matches: 6. The CDR3 is made up of 16 amino acids. Germline CDR1 reads MGHRA; CDR2 reads YSYEKL. The CDR3 here is CASSQGTGVGNYGYTF. In DNA, the CDR3 is TGCGCCAGCAGCCAAGGAACAGGGGTGGGTAACTATGGCTACACCTTC.

Many counts were recorded for this clonotype. The CDR3 bases are TGTGCCACCAGTGACAACGACAGGGCCTCCTACAATGAGCAGTTCTTC. Translated: CATSDNDRASYNEQFF. The V gene is TRBV24-1, the J gene TRBJ2-1, with 7 positions matching TRBD1. The CDR3 sequence is 16 residues long. V trimming: 4 bases; J trimming: 0 bases; junction bases outside the gene matches: 5. Germline CDR1 reads KGHDR; CDR2 reads SFDVKD.

This clonotype has ten or more counts. The chain couples TRBV20-1 to TRBJ2-7; 12 bases match TRBD2. Losses at the gene ends were 1 base for V and 5 bases for J; bases not matched to a gene: 3. CDR3 length: 14 residues. Germline CDR1 reads DFQATT; CDR2 reads SNEGSKA (reference sequence). CDR3 DNA: TGCAGTGCTAGAGGGACTAGCGGGATCAACGAGCAGTACTTC. Its translation is CSARGTSGINEQYF.

CDR3 in amino acids: CATSRGQINEQFF. CDR3 nucleotide sequence: TGTGCCACCAGCAGAGGACAGATAAATGAGCAGTTCTTC. The chain is built from TRBV15 and TRBJ2-1; tentatively, D is TRBD1 (5 bases). The CDR3 totals 13 residues. Germline CDR1 LNHNV, CDR2 YYDKDF (reference sequence). Trimming pared 1 base from V and 7 bases from J, leaving 8 bases between.

In this sample, this clonotype turned up many times. This rearrangement joins TRBV12-3 or TRBV12-4 to TRBJ1-5, with TRBD1 matching over 11 bases. This CDR3 has 17 amino acids. The V segment lost 3 bases and the J segment 4 bases; nucleotides outside the gene matches: 8. The CDR3, as DNA: TGTGCCAGCAGTTTCTCCCCGGACAGGGGGCTAAATCAGCCCCAGCATTTT. Amino acids: CASSFSPDRGLNQPQHF.

V usage is TRBV12-3 or TRBV12-4 and J usage is TRBJ2-5; 7 bases map to TRBD1. The CDR3 sequence is 13 residues long. V was pared by 6 bases and J by 7 bases, with 8 bases of the junction left unmatched. CDR3 bases: TGTGCCAGCAGCCTCAGGGGGTTGGGGACCCAGTACTTC. This gives the protein CASSLRGLGTQYF.

This clonotype came up once. The chain carries TRBV20-1 and TRBJ2-2, with 9 bases lining up with TRBD1. Germline CDR1 DFQATT, CDR2 SNEGSKA (reference sequence). The CDR3 is made up of 17 amino acids. V lost 0 bases to trimming and J lost 1 base; unmatched junction nucleotides: 6. The CDR3, as DNA: TGCAGTGCTAGAGATCTCGGGGACAGGGTGAACACCGGGGAGCTGTTTTTT. This codes for CSARDLGDRVNTGELFF.

This chain joins TRBV20-1 and TRBJ1-1, with D unclear. Germline V CDR1 and CDR2: DFQATT, SNEGSKA (reference sequence). V lost 0 bases and J 7 bases, leaving 6 bases between the germline ends. The CDR3 sequence is 11 residues long. The CDR3 DNA is TGCAGTGCTAGAGAGGCGAATGAAGCTTTCTTT. As protein: CSAREANEAFF.

This clonotype was observed at least ten times. The chain is built from TRBV5-1 and TRBJ1-4, with D possibly matching TRBD1 (6 bases). From germline, CDR1 is SGHRS and CDR2 YFSETQ. The CDR3 contains 15 residues. The ends were cut back, 4 bases at V and 7 bases at J, with 17 bases in the middle. CDR3 in DNA: TGCGCCAGCAGCCCCGGGACAATAAGGGGTGAAAAACTGTTTTTT. It codes for CASSPGTIRGEKLFF.

The gene calls are TRBV7-3 and TRBJ1-1, with D perhaps matching TRBD1 (6 bases). The CDR3 runs to 16 residues. The germline V gene encodes CDR1 SGHTA and CDR2 FQGTGA. Trimming shortened V by 0 bases and J by 1 base, and 12 bases separated the two germline ends. The CDR3, as DNA: TGTGCCAGCAGCTTAACAGGGGGGAAGAAGAACACTGAAGCTTTCTTT. Amino acid sequence: CASSLTGGKKNTEAFF.

This clonotype was picked up a small number of times. The gene calls are TRBV7-2 and TRBJ2-1, with TRBD2 identical over 11 bases. CDR3 length: 14 residues. With 8 bases clipped from V and 4 bases from J, the junction kept 4 bases outside the gene matches. Germline V CDR1 and CDR2: SGHTA, FQGNSA. The DNA of the CDR3 is TGTGCCAGCCTAAGACTAGCGGGGTACAATGAGCAGTTCTTC. Residues: CASLRLAGYNEQFF.

This clonotype was found a few times. The V and J genes are TRBV28 and TRBJ2-6, with D perhaps TRBD1 (6 bases). V was clipped by 6 bases and J by 1 base, with 19 bases between them. CDR1 and CDR2 from the germline V gene are MDHEN and SYDVKM. CDR3 length equals 18 residues. The CDR3 DNA reads as TGTGCCAGCAGGTCTTACGGTACAGGGTATTCTGGGGCCAACGTCCTGACTTTC. Protein: CASRSYGTGYSGANVLTF.

V is TRBV20-1 and J is TRBJ2-2, with 7 nucleotides matching TRBD2. Germline lookup yields CDR1 DFQATT and CDR2 SNEGSKA (reference sequence). The CDR3 sequence is 15 residues long. V dropped 6 bases and J dropped 1; count of bases not matched to a gene: 8. The CDR3 coding sequence is TGCAGTGCAACGACTAGCCTAATGAACACCGGGGAGCTGTTTTTT. Translation: CSATTSLMNTGELFF.

This clonotype has more than one count but fewer than ten. The chain carries TRBV7-9 and TRBJ1-3; 12 nucleotides align to TRBD1. The CDR3 consists of 15 residues. The V segment lost 5 bases and the J segment 8 bases; nucleotides outside the gene matches: 7. CDR1 and CDR2 from the germline V gene are SEHNR and FQNEAQ (reference sequence). CDR3 region: CASSLGTGGTDTIYF. CDR3 sequence (DNA): TGTGCCAGCAGCCTCGGGACAGGGGGCACGGACACCATATATTTT. The whole variable domain, filled in from reference TRBV7-9 and TRBJ1-3, reads DTGVSQNPRHKITKRGQNVTFRCDPISEHNRLYWYRQTLGQGPEFLTYFQNEAQLEKSRLLSDRFSAERPKGSFSTLEIQRTEQGDSAMYLCASSLGTGGTDTIYFGEGSWLTVV.

This clonotype was detected only a few times. This chain uses TRBV6-5 with TRBJ2-3, with 10 bases aligning to TRBD2. The CDR3 length is 17 residues. From germline, CDR1 is MNHEY and CDR2 SVGAGI. V shed 3 bases, J shed 5 bases, and the junction held 11 bases outside the gene matches. The CDR3 region is CASSYSYSGGPGDTQYF. CDR3 sequence (DNA): TGTGCCAGCAGTTATTCCTATAGCGGGGGGCCTGGAGATACGCAGTATTTT.

The chain recombines TRBV5-5 with TRBJ1-1; no reliable D call. The CDR3 totals 16 residues. The germline V and J ends were trimmed by 2 bases and 2 bases, with 16 bases remaining between them. Germline assignment: CDR1 SGHKS and CDR2 YYEKEE (reference sequence). This chain's CDR3 is CASSFFSGRANTEAFF. The CDR3, as DNA: TGTGCCAGCAGCTTCTTTTCGGGCAGAGCCAACACTGAAGCTTTCTTT.

The chain combines TRBV30 with TRBJ2-7, with a tentative D call TRBD2 (6 bases). Germline CDR1 and CDR2: GTSNPN and SVGIG (reference sequence). This CDR3 is built from 10 residues. Trimming removed 5 bases at V and 9 bases at J, with 11 bases between. The CDR3 protein is CAWGTGVQYF. In DNA form, the CDR3 reads TGTGCCTGGGGGACTGGGGTGCAGTACTTC.

The count of this clonotype is one. This chain connects TRBV11-3 to TRBJ2-5; 9 bases match TRBD1. The germline V gene has CDR1 SGHNT and CDR2 YENEEA. V lost 2 bases, J lost 5 bases, and 6 bases stayed unmatched. The CDR3 is 15 residues long. For the CDR3, the DNA is TGTGCCAGCAGCTTACTGGGACAGGGCCAGGAGACCCAGTACTTC. Translating it yields CASSLLGQGQETQYF.

In this sample, this clonotype turned up a few times. J is TRBJ1-1 and V is TRBV5-1; 7 bases fit TRBD1. Germline assignment: CDR1 SGHRS and CDR2 YFSETQ. This CDR3 has 15 residues. Trimming at V came to 8 bases and at J to 0 bases, leaving 10 bases not matched to a gene. Here the CDR3 DNA reads TGCGCCAGTCGGTCAGGGGGTTCCATGAACACTGAAGCTTTCTTT. This gives the protein CASRSGGSMNTEAFF. Filled out from reference TRBV5-1 and TRBJ1-1, the complete variable domain reads KAGVTQTPRYLIKTRGQQVTLSCSPISGHRSVSWYQQTPGQGLQFLFEYFSETQRNKGNFPGRFSGRQFSNSRSEMNVSTLELGDSALYLCASRSGGSMNTEAFFGQGTRLTVV.

V and J are TRBV3-1 and TRBJ2-3, with D perhaps matching TRBD2 (6 bases). Germline V CDR1 and CDR2: LGHDT, YNNKEL (reference sequence). The length of the CDR3 is 15 residues. V dropped 5 bases and J dropped 9 bases, with 21 bases sitting between them. DNA of the CDR3: TGTGCCAGCAGCGATCCTCCCGCGGGACCTTCCACGCAGTATTTT. Translation gives CASSDPPAGPSTQYF.

The V and J genes are TRBV6-1 and TRBJ2-3, with TRBD2 matching 7 bases. The CDR3 length is 15 residues. Germline loops: CDR1 MNHNS, CDR2 SASEGT. V was pared by 6 bases and J by 1 base, with 7 bases of the junction left unmatched. CDR3 sequence (DNA): TGTGCCAGCAGAGGCGGGAGTGCACGCACAGATACGCAGTATTTT. The encoded protein is CASRGGSARTDTQYF.

The table lists this clonotype with a few counts. J is TRBJ2-5 and V is TRBV5-5, with D perhaps given as TRBD1 or TRBD2 (7 bases each). V shed 4 bases and J shed 1 base, with 14 bases lying between them. CDR3 size: 15 residues. Germline V gives CDR1 SGHKS, CDR2 YYEKEE (reference sequence). Here the CDR3 reads CASSAGDSPQETQYF. Written as DNA, the CDR3 is TGTGCCAGCAGCGCGGGGGACAGCCCCCAAGAGACCCAGTACTTC.

The genes are TRBV29-1 and TRBJ1-1, with D unresolved. CDR1 and CDR2 (germline): SQVTM, ANQGSEA. This CDR3 comprises 13 residues. Between the trimmed V and J ends, which lost 4 bases and 1 base, there was a span of 10 bases. CDR3 bases: TGCAGCGTTGTACCATGGAGGAACACTGAAGCTTTCTTT. As protein: CSVVPWRNTEAFF.

This clonotype has ten or more counts. This chain joins TRBV20-1 and TRBJ1-1; 7 nucleotides agree with TRBD1. CDR3 length: 11 amino acids. The V segment lost 6 bases and the J segment 5 bases; nucleotides outside the gene matches: 3. The V gene's germline CDR1 is DFQATT and CDR2 SNEGSKA (reference sequence). The CDR3: CSAVQGTEAFF. The CDR3, as DNA: TGCAGTGCCGTACAGGGGACTGAAGCTTTCTTT.